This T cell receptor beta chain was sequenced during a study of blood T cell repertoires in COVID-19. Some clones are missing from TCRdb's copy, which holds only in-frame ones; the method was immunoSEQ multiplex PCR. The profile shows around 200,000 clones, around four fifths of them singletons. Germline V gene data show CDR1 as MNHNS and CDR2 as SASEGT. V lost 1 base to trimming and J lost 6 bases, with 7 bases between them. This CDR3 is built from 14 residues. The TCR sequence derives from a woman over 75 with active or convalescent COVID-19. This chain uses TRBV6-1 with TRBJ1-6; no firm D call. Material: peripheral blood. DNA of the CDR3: TGTGCCAGCAGTGAAGTAGGAGGTAATTCACCCCTCCACTTT. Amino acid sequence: CASSEVGGNSPLHF.